This T cell receptor beta chain was retrieved from a study of blood T cell repertoires in COVID-19. As for the study in general: Specimens from acute and convalescent COVID-19 originated in the United States, Italy and Spain.

Original processing methods: For nucleated cells, counts were estimated from reference gene primer amplification. The protocol was immunoSEQ multiplex PCR, while the TCRdb copy is restricted to in-frame clones and leaves out a portion. Clone size and V and J calls were adopted from that table, with D and trimming inferred from the DNA. The sample lists 440,000 or so clones, around 89% occurring once. Germline CDR1 and CDR2: MGHDK and SYGVNS. V shed 6 bases and J 8 bases; nucleotides not matched to a gene: 12. This CDR3 region has 14 residues. The source material was peripheral blood. This receptor was obtained from a woman aged 40 to 49 with COVID-19, enrolled during active disease. The chain is built from TRBV25-1 and TRBJ1-1; 7 bases are a match to TRBD1. The CDR3 DNA reads as TGTGCCAGCAGGAGGGGACAGAGTTTACTAGAAGCTTTCTTT. It yields the protein CASRRGQSLLEAFF.